The 23 T cell receptor beta chains presented below share a single source sample, sequenced in a study of blood T cell repertoires in COVID-19. Sequencing was performed with immunoSEQ multiplex PCR; in TCRdb, only in-frame clones are kept and a portion is missing. This table has 50,000 to 70,000 clones, approximately 92% appearing once. The sample taken for sequencing was peripheral blood. These receptors were taken from a human donor with active COVID-19. The donor label of this sample is uncertain.

CDR3 sequence: CATDGRGDTQYF. The CDR3 DNA follows: TGTGCCACCGACGGAAGGGGAGATACGCAGTATTTT. This chain uses TRBV25-1 with TRBJ2-3, with D possibly TRBD1 on 5 matching bases. Germline lookup yields CDR1 MGHDK and CDR2 SYGVNS. Trimming shortened V by 10 bases and J by 5 bases, and 13 bases separated the two germline ends. The CDR3 runs 12 residues.

V usage is TRBV28 and J usage is TRBJ2-7; 9 bases match TRBD1. The germline V gene encodes CDR1 MDHEN and CDR2 SYDVKM. The CDR3 is 15 amino acids. V trimming: 6 bases; J trimming: 5 bases; junction bases outside the gene matches: 11. The CDR3 here is CASRALDRGSHEQYF. The CDR3 DNA is TGTGCCAGCAGGGCCCTCGACAGGGGGTCCCACGAGCAGTACTTC.

The chain carries TRBV6-5 and TRBJ2-6; D is unresolved. There are 15 residues in the CDR3. CDR1 MNHEY and CDR2 SVGAGI come from the germline V gene. V was pared by 2 bases and J by 2 bases, with 7 bases between. For the CDR3, the DNA is TGTGCCAGCAGTTACGCAGAGGCTGGGGCCAACGTCCTGACTTTC. Amino acids: CASSYAEAGANVLTF.

J is TRBJ1-2 and V is TRBV19, with D maybe TRBD1 (6 bases). Germline V gene data show CDR1 as LNHDA and CDR2 as SQIVND (reference sequence). Deletions cut 8 bases from V and 5 bases from J, with 18 bases between. The CDR3 sequence is 14 residues long. The DNA of the CDR3 is TGTGCCAGTCAGACAGGCCCTTTTGGGTATGGCTACACCTTC. Encoded protein: CASQTGPFGYGYTF.

This chain links TRBV27 with TRBJ2-7; 7 nucleotides line up with TRBD2. V gave up 2 bases and J gave up 4 bases; unmatched junction bases: 5. The CDR3 has 14 residues. Germline V gene lookup returns CDR1 MNHEY and CDR2 SMNVEV (reference sequence). This CDR3 is CASSLVSGFYEQYF. CDR3 nucleotide sequence: TGTGCCAGCAGTTTAGTTAGCGGGTTTTACGAGCAGTACTTC.

The chain uses TRBV4-3 and TRBJ2-3; TRBD2 matches at 9 bases. Germline CDR1 is LGHNA and CDR2 is YSLEER. This CDR3 is 16 amino acids long. V was clipped by 0 bases and J by 1 base; unmatched bases: 2. The CDR3 coding sequence is TGCGCCAGCAGCCAAGACGTAGCGGGGGGCACAGATACGCAGTATTTT. Translated: CASSQDVAGGTDTQYF.

The J gene is TRBJ1-6, the V gene TRBV9; no definite D call. Per germline, CDR1 SGDLS and CDR2 YYNGEE. The CDR3 totals 14 residues. Trimming left V 3 bases short and J 8 bases short, with 12 bases between. DNA for the CDR3: TGTGCCAGCAGCGCCAAGTCGGAGTATTCACCCCTCCACTTT. Translating gives CASSAKSEYSPLHF.

As DNA, the CDR3 is TGCGCCAGCAGCTCTATCGCGGGGGGGCGGGCAGATACGCAGTATTTT. It encodes CASSSIAGGRADTQYF. The chain employs TRBV5-1 and TRBJ2-3; 9 bases align to TRBD2. Germline CDR1 and CDR2: SGHRS and YFSETQ. The length of the CDR3 is 16 residues. The V segment lost 3 bases and the J segment 4 bases; nucleotides outside the gene matches: 9. The whole variable domain, filled in from reference TRBV5-1 and TRBJ2-3, reads KAGVTQTPRYLIKTRGQQVTLSCSPISGHRSVSWYQQTPGQGLQFLFEYFSETQRNKGNFPGRFSGRQFSNSRSEMNVSTLELGDSALYLCASSSIAGGRADTQYFGPGTRLTVL.

The V gene is TRBV5-4, the J gene TRBJ1-2, with 9 bases that match TRBD1. The germline V gene has CDR1 SGHNT and CDR2 YYREEE (reference sequence). V lost 4 bases and J lost 5; bases outside the gene matches: 3. This CDR3 contains 13 residues. CDR3 protein: CASSEGQGYGYTF. CDR3 coding DNA: TGTGCCAGCAGCGAGGGACAGGGTTATGGCTACACCTTC.

V usage is TRBV11-3 and J usage is TRBJ2-3; maybe TRBD1 (5 bases). V shed 5 bases and J shed 2 bases, with 8 bases lying between them. The CDR3 is 13 residues long. Germline lookup yields CDR1 SGHNT and CDR2 YENEEA. CDR3 bases: TGTGCCAGCAGCCAGGGATCCACAGATACGCAGTATTTT. Translating it yields CASSQGSTDTQYF. The variable domain in full, completed from reference TRBV11-3 and TRBJ2-3, reads EAGVVQSPRYKIIEKKQPVAFWCNPISGHNTLYWYLQNLGQGPELLIRYENEEAVDDSQLPKDRFSAERLKGVDSTLKIQPAELGDSAVYLCASSQGSTDTQYFGPGTRLTVL.

The chain couples TRBV6-5 to TRBJ2-3, with 9 bases that match TRBD2. Trimming at V came to 6 bases and at J to 3 bases, leaving 1 base not matched to a gene. The CDR3 loop spans 13 amino acids. Germline V gives CDR1 MNHEY, CDR2 SVGAGI. CDR3 loop: CASRRGGTDTQYF. For the CDR3, the DNA is TGTGCCAGCAGGCGGGGGGGAACAGATACGCAGTATTTT.

This chain links TRBV24-1 with TRBJ2-2, with 7 bases matching TRBD2. Per germline, CDR1 KGHDR and CDR2 SFDVKD. The CDR3 extends over 14 amino acids. V was pared by 4 bases and J by 7 bases, with 5 bases of the junction left unmatched. CDR3 in DNA: TGTGCCACCAGTGAGCGCGGGAGTCGCGGGGAGCTGTTTTTT. Its translation: CATSERGSRGELFF.

With respect to this clone: A read error may account for a junction end that differs from germline. The V gene is TRBV7-7, the J gene TRBJ2-5, with TRBD1 as a possible D gene (7 bases). This CDR3 spans 15 amino acids. Germline CDR1 is SSHAT and CDR2 is FNYEAQ (reference sequence). The CDR3 spells CASSSGGRGSETQYF. CDR3 coding DNA: TGTGCTAGCAGCTCCGGGGGCAGGGGGTCAGAGACCCAGTACTTC.

V and J are TRBV14 and TRBJ1-5; 7 bases map to TRBD1. Germline V gene sequence: CDR1 SGHDN, CDR2 FVKESK. The length of the CDR3 is 13 residues. With 4 bases clipped from V and 7 bases from J, the junction kept 4 bases outside the gene matches. The chain's CDR3 is CASSLTGEQPQHF. The CDR3 coding sequence is TGTGCCAGCAGCCTAACAGGGGAGCAGCCCCAGCATTTT.

J is TRBJ2-1 and V is TRBV7-9; 12 bases map to TRBD1. V lost 5 bases to trimming and J lost 8 bases; unmatched junction nucleotides: 4. The CDR3 is 14 residues long. Per the germline V gene, CDR1 is SEHNR and CDR2 is FQNEAQ (reference sequence). The CDR3 here is CASSGGQGADEQFF. CDR3 nucleotides: TGTGCCAGCAGCGGGGGACAGGGGGCCGATGAGCAGTTCTTC.

The chain employs TRBV6-5 and TRBJ2-7, with 9 bases aligning to TRBD2. J lost 6 bases, V lost 6 bases, and 9 bases had no gene match. Germline V gives CDR1 MNHEY, CDR2 SVGAGI. The length of the CDR3 is 14 residues. The CDR3, as DNA: TGTGCCAGCAGCGTAGCGGGAGAAAGAGGCGAGCAGTACTTC. It is translated as CASSVAGERGEQYF.

The V call is TRBV6-2 or TRBV6-3, the J call TRBJ2-7; possible D gene TRBD2, 5 bases. Trimming stripped 2 bases from V and 2 bases from J, with 10 bases between. Germline CDR1 and CDR2: MNHEY and SVGEGT. This CDR3 has 14 residues. The CDR3 DNA is TGTGCCAGCAGTTACAGAGGGCGGGCCTACGAGCAGTACGTC. Translation gives CASSYRGRAYEQYV.

The rearrangement uses TRBV3-1 (or the pseudogene TRBV3-2) and TRBJ2-3; no clear D. The CDR3 is 16 residues long. The germline CDR1 and CDR2 sequences are LGHDT and YNNKEL (reference sequence). V lost 1 base, J lost 4 bases, and 15 bases lay in between. The CDR3 bases are TGTGCCAGCAGCCAAGGAGGCGGCATCCCACCAGATACGCAGTATTTT. Amino acid sequence: CASSQGGGIPPDTQYF.

For the CDR3, the DNA is TGTGCCAGCAGCTTGACGCTAGCGGGGGGCAATGAGCAGTTCTTC. It yields the protein CASSLTLAGGNEQFF. The V gene is TRBV5-6, the J gene TRBJ2-1; TRBD2 aligns across 11 bases. Per the germline V gene, CDR1 is SGHDT and CDR2 is YYEEEE. This CDR3 spans 15 amino acids. V lost 1 base, J lost 6 bases, and 3 bases stayed unmatched.

The V and J genes are TRBV3-1 (or the pseudogene TRBV3-2) and TRBJ2-7; no clear D. Germline loops: CDR1 LGHDT, CDR2 YNNKEL (reference sequence). V lost 0 bases to trimming and J lost 0 bases, with 15 bases between them. CDR3 length equals 17 residues. CDR3 nucleotide sequence: TGTGCCAGCAGCCAAGATCGAGACTCCCCCAGCTCCTACGAGCAGTACGTC. The encoded protein is CASSQDRDSPSSYEQYV.

The V gene is TRBV30, the J gene TRBJ1-1; D is possibly TRBD1 (5 bases). Trimming took 3 bases from V and 4 from J, leaving 15 bases between them. Germline assignment: CDR1 GTSNPN and CDR2 SVGIG (reference sequence). The CDR3 length is 14 residues. In DNA form, the CDR3 reads TGTGCCTGGAGCGGGCGGGGGTGGAGCACTGAAGCTTTCTTT. It specifies CAWSGRGWSTEAFF.

This chain joins TRBV6-2 or TRBV6-3 and TRBJ2-1; 7 nucleotides agree with TRBD2. Trimming removed 2 bases from V and 2 bases from J; junction bases left unmatched: 6. CDR3 size: 16 residues. Germline CDR1 and CDR2: MNHEY and SVGEGT. CDR3 in amino acids: CASSYRAGEAYNEQFF. CDR3 in DNA: TGTGCCAGCAGTTACCGCGCGGGGGAGGCCTACAATGAGCAGTTCTTC.

The V call is TRBV28, the J call TRBJ1-1; D is unresolved. CDR1 MDHEN and CDR2 SYDVKM come from the germline V gene. The ends were cut back, 8 bases at V and 3 bases at J, with 4 bases in the middle. This CDR3 comprises 10 residues. The CDR3: CASRDTEAFF. For the CDR3, the DNA is TGTGCCAGCCGGGACACTGAAGCTTTCTTT.